Listed here are 23 T cell receptor beta chains from one sample, sequenced in a study of shared clonotypes between healthy human individuals. TCRdb's table, derived via immunoSEQ multiplex PCR, lists solely in-frame clones and lacks some. Of 2.5 million or so clones detected, approximately 94% appear once; the ten largest clones hold 0.14%. The sequencing sample was made of naive CD4+ T cells sorted from blood. Described subset: CD45RA+ positively selected. The source of these receptors is a man aged 18-30 years in good health.

This CDR3 is CASSLERETNQPQHF. In nucleotides, the CDR3 is TGCGCCAGCAGCTTGGAAAGGGAGACCAATCAGCCCCAGCATTTT. The chain employs TRBV5-1 and TRBJ1-5; D ambiguous. The germline V gene has CDR1 SGHRS and CDR2 YFSETQ. Trimming removed 0 bases from V and 3 bases from J, with 10 bases in between. The CDR3 is 15 amino acids.

The rearrangement joins TRBV6-5 to TRBJ1-1; D is undetermined. The CDR3 length is 13 residues. V lost 4 bases to trimming and J lost 1 base, with 7 bases between them. From germline, CDR1 is MNHEY and CDR2 SVGAGI. The CDR3 here is CASSSPRNTEAFF. As DNA, the CDR3 is TGTGCCAGCAGTTCCCCAAGGAACACTGAAGCTTTCTTT.

The CDR3 protein is CASSEAGLAGELFF. The CDR3 region has the DNA TGTGCCAGCAGTGAAGCGGGGTTAGCCGGGGAGCTGTTTTTT. The chain has TRBV2 and TRBJ2-2, with D unclear. The ends were cut back, 0 bases at V and 6 bases at J, with 8 bases in the middle. The CDR3 loop spans 14 amino acids. Germline assignment: CDR1 SNHLY and CDR2 FYNNEI.

The rearrangement uses TRBV7-8 and TRBJ2-7; D could derive from TRBD1 or TRBD2 (5 bases each). The CDR3 covers 17 residues. Trimming cost V 3 bases and J 2 bases, with 20 bases left between them. The germline CDR1 and CDR2 sequences are SGHVS and FQNEAQ. CDR3 bases: TGTGCCAGCAGCTTCGTCGCTGGGGGATGGGCCACCTACGAGCAGTACTTC. This gives the protein CASSFVAGGWATYEQYF.

This clone was seen a single time. The chain couples TRBV5-1 to TRBJ2-2, with TRBD2 identical over 11 bases. The ends lost 5 bases at V and 3 bases at J; junction bases unmatched: 3. The CDR3 is 15 residues long. CDR1 and CDR2 from the germline V gene are SGHRS and YFSETQ. The CDR3 nucleotides are TGCGCCAGCAGTCGGACTAGCGGGTACACCGGGGAGCTGTTTTTT. It is translated as CASSRTSGYTGELFF.

Comments on this clone: Other DNA sequences in the sample encode the same CDR3. The CDR3 spells CASSLAVGYEQYF. CDR3 sequence (DNA): TGCGCCAGCAGCTTGGCAGTAGGCTACGAGCAGTACTTC. The chain employs TRBV5-1 and TRBJ2-7, with no clear D. This CDR3 has 13 residues. Trimming pared 0 bases from V and 3 bases from J, leaving 7 bases between. Germline CDR1 is SGHRS and CDR2 is YFSETQ. Full variable domain (missing parts from reference TRBV5-1 and TRBJ2-7): KAGVTQTPRYLIKTRGQQVTLSCSPISGHRSVSWYQQTPGQGLQFLFEYFSETQRNKGNFPGRFSGRQFSNSRSEMNVSTLELGDSALYLCASSLAVGYEQYFGPGTRLTVT.

The V gene is TRBV2, the J gene TRBJ2-2; 11 nucleotides line up with TRBD2. Germline loops: CDR1 SNHLY, CDR2 FYNNEI. J gave up 7 bases and V 0 bases, and 4 bases lay outside the gene matches. The CDR3 sequence is 16 residues long. CDR3 region: CASSEAAGTSGGELFF. The CDR3 DNA reads as TGTGCCAGCAGTGAAGCCGCGGGGACTAGCGGCGGGGAGCTGTTTTTT. The full variable domain, rest sourced from reference TRBV2 and TRBJ2-2, is EPEVTQTPSHQVTQMGQEVILRCVPISNHLYFYWYRQILGQKVEFLVSFYNNEISEKSEIFDDQFSVERPDGSNFTLKIRSTKLEDSAMYFCASSEAAGTSGGELFFGEGSRLTVL.

The chain recombines TRBV30 with TRBJ2-3, with a tentative D call TRBD2 (6 bases). The CDR3 loop spans 13 amino acids. V was trimmed by 2 bases and J by 4 bases, leaving 10 bases between them. Germline V gene sequence: CDR1 GTSNPN, CDR2 SVGIG (reference sequence). CDR3 region: CAWSTGGADTQYF. CDR3 in DNA: TGTGCCTGGAGTACCGGAGGGGCAGATACGCAGTATTTT.

J is TRBJ2-1 and V is TRBV2; TRBD2 agrees at 10 bases. The germline V gene encodes CDR1 SNHLY and CDR2 FYNNEI. This CDR3 region has 13 residues. V trimming: 10 bases; J trimming: 9 bases; junction bases outside the gene matches: 9. CDR3 amino acids: CATRTSGAGEQFF. The CDR3 nucleotides read TGTGCCACCCGGACTAGCGGCGCGGGTGAGCAGTTCTTC. Based on the CDR3 plus reference TRBV2 and TRBJ2-1, the full variable domain is EPEVTQTPSHQVTQMGQEVILRCVPISNHLYFYWYRQILGQKVEFLVSFYNNEISEKSEIFDDQFSVERPDGSNFTLKIRSTKLEDSAMYFCATRTSGAGEQFFGPGTRLTVL.

This chain connects TRBV19 to TRBJ1-6, with unresolved D. The CDR3 is 13 amino acids. CDR1 and CDR2 from the germline V gene are LNHDA and SQIVND (reference sequence). The V end was cut by 6 bases, the J end by 7 bases, with 10 bases between. CDR3 amino acids: CASRSRGNSPLHF. The CDR3 bases are TGTGCCAGTAGGTCCCGAGGGAATTCACCCCTCCACTTT.

The rearrangement joins TRBV7-9 to TRBJ2-1, with D perhaps matching TRBD2 (5 bases). The CDR3 extends over 15 amino acids. V lost 8 bases, J lost 9 bases, and 23 bases lay in between. Looked up from germline, CDR1 is SEHNR and CDR2 is FQNEAQ (reference sequence). This chain's CDR3 is CASRRGSVGSGEQFF. CDR3 sequence (DNA): TGTGCCAGCCGGCGAGGGTCGGTCGGTTCGGGTGAGCAGTTCTTC.

Points on this clone: In the same sample, other DNA sequences code for this CDR3. In DNA, the CDR3 is TGTGCCACCAGCAGAGATCCCAACTATGGCTACACCTTC. Amino acid sequence: CATSRDPNYGYTF. The chain combines TRBV15 with TRBJ1-2; no clear D. Deletions cut 0 bases from V and 2 bases from J, with 4 bases between. This CDR3 has 13 residues. Germline V gives CDR1 LNHNV, CDR2 YYDKDF (reference sequence).

The chain employs TRBV5-4 and TRBJ2-3, with D possibly matching TRBD2 (6 bases). The germline CDR1 and CDR2 sequences are SGHNT and YYREEE (reference sequence). Trimming cost V 4 bases and J 6 bases, with 15 bases left between them. The CDR3 is 14 amino acids. In nucleotides, the CDR3 is TGTGCCAGCAGCCTAATAGCGGTGCAGGATACGCAGTATTTT. It codes for CASSLIAVQDTQYF.

This chain links TRBV10-2 with TRBJ1-1, with 9 bases matching TRBD1. Germline lookup yields CDR1 WSHSY and CDR2 SAAADI. J gave up 5 bases and V 8 bases, and 21 bases lay outside the gene matches. This CDR3 contains 18 residues. CDR3 nucleotide sequence: TGCGCCAGCGAAACAGGGGGCGCGGTATCCGGAGGGGGGACTGAAGCTTTCTTT. It specifies CASETGGAVSGGGTEAFF.

The chain links TRBV7-2 to TRBJ2-1; 16 bases match TRBD2. Germline CDR1 SGHTA, CDR2 FQGNSA. The CDR3 consists of 18 residues. The junction had 8 bases not matched to a gene; V was cut back by 2 bases and J by 7 bases. The CDR3 loop is CASSLMSGTSGRGNEQFF. The CDR3 DNA reads TGTGCCAGCAGCTTAATGTCTGGGACTAGCGGGAGGGGGAATGAGCAGTTCTTC.

The rearrangement uses TRBV5-1 and TRBJ1-2; unclear D gene. CDR3 size: 15 residues. Germline V gene data show CDR1 as SGHRS and CDR2 as YFSETQ. The V gene lost 0 bases and the J gene lost 3 bases, with 12 bases spanning the gap. The CDR3 spells CASSLAPGNDYGYTF. CDR3 nucleotide sequence: TGCGCCAGCAGCTTGGCCCCGGGGAACGACTATGGCTACACCTTC.

V gene TRBV2 combines with J gene TRBJ2-6; no reliable D call. This CDR3 has 13 amino acids. Germline CDR1 SNHLY, CDR2 FYNNEI. V was clipped by 8 bases and J by 0 bases, with 5 bases between them. The CDR3 coding sequence is TGTGCCAGCGATTACTCTGGGGCCAACGTCCTGACTTTC. Its translation: CASDYSGANVLTF.

J is TRBJ1-6 and V is TRBV28; D not resolved. The CDR3 runs 15 residues. The germline V and J ends were trimmed by 5 bases and 5 bases, with 13 bases remaining between them. In germline, CDR1 is MDHEN, CDR2 SYDVKM. The CDR3, as DNA: TGTGCCAGCAGTCGCCTTGACGGTGATAATTCACCCCTCCACTTT. It codes for CASSRLDGDNSPLHF.

The chain uses TRBV19 and TRBJ1-2, with D possibly matching TRBD1 (5 bases). The CDR3 consists of 12 residues. Between the trimmed V and J ends, which lost 7 bases and 7 bases, there was a span of 13 bases. Germline assignment: CDR1 LNHDA and CDR2 SQIVND (reference sequence). The CDR3 DNA reads TGTGCCAGTACCTTTATCGGGGCTGGCTACACCTTC. It codes for CASTFIGAGYTF.

J is TRBJ1-1 and V is TRBV4-1; D is unclear. Germline V lookup: CDR1 MGHRA, CDR2 YSYEKL. The CDR3 sequence is 16 residues long. Between the trimmed V and J ends, which lost 1 base and 0 bases, there was a span of 12 bases. Here the CDR3 DNA reads TGCGCCAGCAGCCAAGGAGGTTTAGCGGTGAACACTGAAGCTTTCTTT. Translating gives CASSQGGLAVNTEAFF.

The gene calls are TRBV2 and TRBJ2-1; the match to TRBD1 covers 8 bases. The trim removed 5 bases at V and 7 bases at J, leaving 4 bases unmatched. CDR3 length: 13 residues. Germline V gives CDR1 SNHLY, CDR2 FYNNEI. DNA for the CDR3: TGTGCCAGCAGTCGGACAGGGAGGAATGAGCAGTTCTTC. Its translation: CASSRTGRNEQFF. The complete variable domain, with remaining parts taken from reference TRBV2 and TRBJ2-1, reads EPEVTQTPSHQVTQMGQEVILRCVPISNHLYFYWYRQILGQKVEFLVSFYNNEISEKSEIFDDQFSVERPDGSNFTLKIRSTKLEDSAMYFCASSRTGRNEQFFGPGTRLTVL.

The chain recombines TRBV4-1 with TRBJ1-3; D not resolved. V lost 1 base, J lost 0 bases, and 7 bases lay in between. The CDR3 loop spans 15 amino acids. Germline loops: CDR1 MGHRA, CDR2 YSYEKL. The CDR3 nucleotides are TGCGCCAGCAGCCAAGGCCCCGTCTCTGGAAACACCATATATTTT. It yields the protein CASSQGPVSGNTIYF.

The rearrangement uses TRBV14 and TRBJ1-4, with D perhaps TRBD1 (5 bases). The CDR3 runs to 14 residues. The V end lost 2 bases, the J end lost 7 bases, and 11 bases lay between the germline ends. Germline V lookup: CDR1 SGHDN, CDR2 FVKESK. The chain's CDR3 is CASSQRQSTEKLFF. Here the CDR3 DNA reads TGTGCCAGCAGCCAAAGACAGTCGACTGAAAAACTGTTTTTT.